This T cell receptor (beta chain) derives from a study of cytomegalovirus exposure and HLA in healthy donors (dated by TCRdb to about 2017). Concerning the study at large: An earlier analysis of some 600 of the donors reported about 280 Gb of sequence data and 117 million unique TCR beta sequences obtained from approximately 180 million T cells. Approximately 300 gigabases of sequencing data and around 85 million unique TCR sequences made up an early release that covered 500 to 650 HLA-typed donors. Of the roughly 400 genotyped donors, 81% fell in the genetic ancestry cluster associated with self-reported Caucasian donors. The study aimed to test whether signatures of past pathogen exposure could be identified by cataloging public T cell receptors. The T cell repertoires of under 750 subjects were profiled by immunosequencing and related to cytomegalovirus serostatus. A separate validation cohort of roughly 110 different subjects was used in addition to the roughly 670-subject first cohort. To predict cytomegalovirus infection status, the study brought together high-throughput TCR immunosequencing, statistical association of individual TCRs with disease status, and machine learning. A later analysis re-analyzed previously published TCR beta repertoires from approximately 700 donors and added high-resolution HLA genotyping to study TCR occurrence patterns. The later analysis used no new phenotypic data to find candidate immune exposures, relying instead on TCR beta sequences and their occurrence across donors. An earlier analysis of around 540 of the donors applied high-throughput TCR beta sequencing to assess whether each TCR beta V gene segment acted as functional or pseudogenic. Donor age, sex, ethnicity and CMV serostatus were collected together with the repertoire data. A later genetic analysis took genome-wide SNP genotypes for about three fifths of the 666 donors and used that subset as a discovery cohort. Every discovery cohort repertoire had been produced on one sequencing platform. HLA typing covered class I and class II loci at four-digit resolution. The number of typed donors differed by locus: roughly 629-640 for A, B, C, DRB1 and DQB1; approximately 520 for DQA1; around 610 for DPA1; and 400 to 480 for DPB1. Five DR-DQ haplotypes were treated as single units for association and clustering because of strong linkage in the cohort. Across around 400 genotyped donors of the cohort, an average of about 240,000 unique TCR beta nucleotide sequences per donor were sequenced, and about a sixth of those sequences were non-productive. General conclusions and limits of the study: An association between a missense DCLRE1C variant and V-gene and J-gene trimming of TCR beta chains was found in a later genetic analysis and replicated in an independent cohort. Because HLA typing was missing for some donors at each locus, association tests included only the typed subset. In a later analysis, 15,000 to 20,000 TCR beta sequences were associated with specific HLA alleles at a false discovery rate of 0.05. The classifier was reported to diagnose cytomegalovirus status with high specificity and sensitivity in both the original and validation cohorts. In vitro tests confirmed that three of the cytomegalovirus-associated TCR beta chains recognize cytomegalovirus antigens. The study listed 150 to 200 TCR beta chains as associated with cytomegalovirus. A further reported finding was that TCR beta sequences accurately predicted the HLA-A and HLA-B alleles for most subjects in the first cohort. In an earlier analysis of approximately 590 of the donors, most TCR beta V segments appeared in productive rearrangements about 90% or about 30% of the time, broadly matching IMGT annotations. The 87-base-pair reads could not distinguish some IMGT-functional V segments, including TRBV6-2 and TRBV6-3, so those segments were excluded. In a later analysis, HLA-associated TCR beta chains were found to be more clonally expanded and to have lower generation probabilities than equally common non-associated chains. The only immune exposure information available for the cohort was CMV serostatus. It was suggested by the authors that the approach could potentially be generalized to other disease states and immunological phenotypes. A cluster of highly shared sequence variants was judged likely to represent a technical artifact of the sequencing pipeline. The cohort was sequenced for TCR beta chains only, and without alpha or paired-chain data the features that could be detected were limited. Roughly uniform sequencing depth across donors was assumed in presence/absence analyses, although this assumption may not hold. Across donors, most TCR sequences were observed very rarely, whereas some public TCRs were present in many individuals. Correlated functional status among segregating V segments might be attributable to linkage disequilibrium, but an unknown experimental factor could not be ruled out. Compared with the roughly 710-donor mean, donors in an Asian-associated ancestry cluster had fewer N-insertions in productive TCRs, according to a later genetic analysis. In a later analysis, several top co-occurrence clusters were reported to appear linked to parvovirus B19, influenza, CMV and Epstein-Barr virus. Assigning TCR associations to individual alleles was difficult when HLA alleles, especially DR and DQ, strongly co-occurred. In a later analysis, the rate of TCR association differed among HLA loci, with DRB1 alleles having the most associated TCRs and HLA-C alleles having the fewest. A later analysis found that most CMV-associated TCR beta chains appeared HLA-restricted, with HLA associations seemingly driven largely by CMV exposure. Roughly 17 rarely observed V segments, including chromosome 9 orphons, were excluded from the earlier analysis of some 590 of the donors because counts were too low.

The CDR3 sequence holds 12 residues, the cysteine and phenylalanine included. Solely the CDR3 DNA is kept, with 36 bases framed from the first base. Compared with germline, V lacks 8 bases and J lacks 5 bases; bases without a gene match: 5. Taken from the germline V gene, the CDR1 and CDR2 loops are MNHEY and SVGAGI. The cohort consisted of 650 to 850 healthy bone marrow donors. At the time of sampling, all cohort members were nominally healthy, though unrecorded immune exposures were likely present. The donor was CMV seropositive and belonged to the group of some 290 seropositive cohort members. A peripheral blood sample was provided by each donor, and peripheral blood mononuclear cells were used for TCR beta sequencing. The Qiagen DNeasy Blood Extraction Kit was used to extract genomic DNA from the blood cell samples. Note on this clone: Its antigen target is currently unknown. Nothing much larger sits one base from this clone, and base qualities are not available.

The library was produced with the immunoSEQ multiplex PCR assay. For the multiplex PCR, a mixture combining 60 forward primers for TCR Vbeta segments and 13 reverse primers for TCR Jbeta segments was used. Amplification of the CDR3 region of rearranged TCR beta genes was performed with a multiplex PCR assay on genomic DNA. The amplified TCR beta libraries were sequenced on the Illumina HiSeq System as 87-base-pair reads. The paper's data handling went like this. A later analysis counted tens of millions of unique TCR beta chains across the 690 or so repertoires, and 10 million to 12 million of these chains were shared by at least two donors. To remove PCR and sequencing errors, raw reads were error-corrected and collapsed into unique sequences using a nearest-neighbor algorithm that merged closely related sequences. Alignment of CDR3 sequences to IMGT reference sequences was used to assign V, D and J gene segments. For a sequence to be retained, a match of at least six nucleotides was required to both a V gene segment and a J gene segment. A rearrangement was called productive if the CDR3 had no stop codons and remained in frame with V and J, and every other rearrangement was called non-productive. Following IMGT convention, CDR3 was defined as the stretch from the second conserved V-encoded cysteine to the conserved J-encoded phenylalanine. The earlier analysis of more than 450 of the donors excluded sequences that lacked an unambiguous match to a single V gene segment. An earlier analysis of 550 to 650 of the donors classified V segments as functional when productive rearrangements were above 56.7% and as segregating when the standard deviation between donors was above 5%. To diagnose cytomegalovirus status from the catalog of TCR beta chain sequences, a statistical classification framework was built. V and J gene assignment, in a later analysis, came from comparing TCR nucleotide sequences with IMGT/GENE-DB human TR gene sequences. A later analysis assigned CDR3 sequences and most-parsimonious VDJ recombination scenarios with the TCRdist pipeline. In a later analysis, each TCR beta chain was defined by its CDR3 amino acid sequence together with its V-gene family, and reads lacking a unique V-gene family were excluded. A later analysis removed several hundred highly shared, low-generation-probability nucleotide sequences to deal with suspected cross-contamination and a sequencing artifact. A later analysis calculated a clonal expansion index for each public chain from normalized within-repertoire ranks of inferred template counts. In a later analysis, generation probabilities were computed with a VDJ recombination model fitted to out-of-frame rearrangements, and the resulting probabilities were checked against IGoR. Hypergeometric tests were used in a later analysis to score TCR-TCR, TCR-HLA and TCR-CMV co-occurrence, with a repertoire-size bias correction applied to the TCR pairs. To estimate false discovery rates, a later analysis permuted the HLA or CMV assignments 20 times. In a later analysis, co-occurring TCRs were grouped using DBSCAN, with TCRdist sequence similarity added in when clustering inside HLA-allele-positive subsets. For co-occurrence clustering, repertoires with fewer than 30,000 or more than 120,000 public chains were excluded, along with a handful of repertoires with anomalous nucleotide sharing. The clones in this table, taken by TCRdb from immuneACCESS, are in-frame only. Not every clone is retained; where verified, under half of the shortfall comes from an unresolved V gene, and the cause of the rest is unknown. That table gives V, J and clone size, and the DNA gave D and trimming. Here the sample has about 110,000 clones; roughly 71% occur a single time. The ten largest account for roughly 10% of the sample.

Sequencing was carried out using PBMCs. The sequence was obtained from a man between 40 and 49 years old in good health and CMV-seropositive. The V and J segments used are TRBV6-5 and TRBJ2-5; TRBD1 aligns with 7 central bases. CDR3 region: CASGDREETQYF. The bases read TGTGCCAGCGGAGACAGGGAGGAGACCCAGTACTTC.